These 23 T cell receptor beta chains were sequenced from one sample in a study of regulatory T cells in long-lasting Graves disease. Construction of TCR beta libraries relied on iRepertoire HTBI primers and on Arm-PCR targeting CDR3 regions. One entry per CDR3 protein results from TCRdb running MiXCR on the multiplex PCR reads. The data contain approximately 440,000 distinct CDR3 sequences, roughly 15% of them singletons. Time point meaning: newly diagnosed GD, antithyroid drugs for less than 3 months. RNA extracted from PBMCs served as the sequencing template. These data were also filed under a second study, of T cells in Graves' hyperthyroidism and ophthalmopathy.

This specimen was peripheral blood mononuclear cells (PBMCs), taken at new diagnosis, from a patient treated with antithyroid drugs. These receptor sequences come from a man in his forties or fifties with Graves disease.

This clonotype was counted a few times. This chain joins TRBV29-1 and TRBJ1-2; D is unresolved. Germline values: CDR1 SQVTM, CDR2 ANQGSEA. With 1 base removed from V and 7 bases from J, the gap between germline ends came to 10 bases. The CDR3 extends over 12 amino acids. In DNA form, the CDR3 reads TGCAGCGTTGAAGGTATTCAATCTGGCTACACCTTC. This gives the protein CSVEGIQSGYTF.

For this clonotype: A read error may account for a junction end that differs from germline. The chain links TRBV7-8 to TRBJ2-2, with TRBD2 as a possible D gene (5 bases). CDR3 length equals 16 residues. CDR1 SGHVS and CDR2 FQNEAQ come from the germline V gene. The CDR3 protein is CASSLARVDFTGEPFF. CDR3 bases: TGTGCCAGCAGCTTAGCGCGGGTAGATTTCACCGGGGAGCCGTTTTTT.

The chain carries TRBV20-1 and TRBJ2-1; D gene unclear. CDR1 and CDR2 from the germline V gene are DFQATT and SNEGSKA (reference sequence). The V gene lost 1 base and the J gene lost 10 bases, with 8 bases spanning the gap. The CDR3 consists of 11 residues. CDR3 in DNA: TGCAGTGCTAGAGGCTTAATGGAGCAGTTCTTC. As protein: CSARGLMEQFF.

CDR3 sequence reads: CATSRGGGEGGKLFF. The DNA for the CDR3 is TGTGCCACCAGCAGAGGCGGGGGCGAGGGGGGGAAACTGTTTTTT. This sequence joins TRBV15 and TRBJ1-4, with a weak D call TRBD1 (6 bases). V lost 1 base and J lost 11, with 17 bases in between. CDR1 LNHNV and CDR2 YYDKDF come from the germline V gene (reference sequence). CDR3 size: 15 residues.

The chain joins TRBV7-9 to TRBJ2-5, with TRBD2 matching over 7 bases. V was clipped by 3 bases and J by 5 bases; unmatched bases: 9. Germline CDR1 and CDR2: SEHNR and FQNEAQ (reference sequence). The CDR3 consists of 15 residues. In nucleotides, the CDR3 is TGTGCCAGCAGCTTTTCCGGGACGCGGGGGGAGACCCAGTACTTC. It translates to CASSFSGTRGETQYF.

There are a few counts of this clonotype. V gene TRBV7-9 combines with J gene TRBJ1-6, with a tentative D call TRBD1 (6 bases). V gave up 4 bases and J gave up 11 bases, with 12 bases separating them. This CDR3 comprises 13 residues. Per the germline V gene, CDR1 is SEHNR and CDR2 is FQNEAQ (reference sequence). The CDR3 DNA reads TGTGCCAGCAGCTCAACAGGGCGCGCACCCCTCCACTTT. Its translation: CASSSTGRAPLHF.

This clonotype was detected many times. The genes are TRBV20-1 and TRBJ2-7; a weak D match, TRBD2 (5 bases). Between the trimmed V and J ends, which lost 0 bases and 1 base, there was a span of 10 bases. Germline CDR1 and CDR2: DFQATT and SNEGSKA (reference sequence). The CDR3 consists of 14 residues. The CDR3 loop reads CSARDPGKSYEQYF. CDR3 sequence (DNA): TGCAGTGCTAGAGATCCGGGGAAATCCTACGAGCAGTACTTC.

V is TRBV20-1 and J is TRBJ2-2, with 10 bases fitting TRBD2. Germline CDR1 DFQATT, CDR2 SNEGSKA (reference sequence). The CDR3 contains 16 residues. With 3 bases clipped from V and 0 bases from J, the junction kept 4 bases outside the gene matches. The CDR3 sequence: CSASPTSGANTGELFF. As DNA, the CDR3 is TGCAGTGCTAGCCCAACTAGCGGGGCGAACACCGGGGAGCTGTTTTTT.

This clonotype was counted many times. The chain is built from TRBV18 and TRBJ1-1; D is unclear. The CDR3 loop spans 14 amino acids. The V end was cut by 2 bases, the J end by 3 bases, with 10 bases between. Per germline, CDR1 KGHSH and CDR2 LQKENI. CDR3 sequence: CASSPSLTYTEAFF. The CDR3 coding sequence is TGTGCCAGCTCACCATCCCTCACATACACTGAAGCTTTCTTT. Full variable domain (outside the CDR3, taken from reference TRBV18 and TRBJ1-1): NAGVMQNPRHLVRRRGQEARLRCSPMKGHSHVYWYRQLPEEGLKFMVYLQKENIIDESGMPKERFSAEFPKEGPSILRIQQVVRGDSAAYFCASSPSLTYTEAFFGQGTRLTVV.

This clonotype has at least ten counts. The chain joins TRBV6-2 or TRBV6-3 to TRBJ2-1, with D hard to call. This CDR3 comprises 13 residues. V dropped 2 bases and J dropped 5 bases, with 7 bases sitting between them. Germline V CDR1 and CDR2: MNHEY, SVGEGT. Here the CDR3 DNA reads TGTGCCAGCAGTTACCTGGATAACAATGAGCAGTTCTTC. Its translation is CASSYLDNNEQFF.

This clonotype was detected only a few times. The chain employs TRBV30 and TRBJ1-2, with TRBD1 as a possible D gene (6 bases). Germline assignment: CDR1 GTSNPN and CDR2 SVGIG (reference sequence). Trimming took off 4 bases at V and 1 base at J, with 22 bases between the two ends. CDR3 length: 17 amino acids. CDR3 DNA sequence: TGTGCCTGGACCTCCAACCCCCCAGGGGCCCTTAACTATGGCTACACCTTC. Translated: CAWTSNPPGALNYGYTF.

Here the CDR3 DNA reads TGTGCCAGCAGCTTAGGAAGGGCTAGTTTTGATGAGCAGTACTTC. This encodes CASSLGRASFDEQYF. The chain couples TRBV7-9 to TRBJ2-7; D remains unclear. CDR3 length equals 15 residues. Germline values: CDR1 SEHNR, CDR2 FQNEAQ (reference sequence). Trimming cost V 1 base and J 7 bases, with 17 bases left between them. Full variable domain (missing parts from reference TRBV7-9 and TRBJ2-7): DTGVSQNPRHKITKRGQNVTFRCDPISEHNRLYWYRQTLGQGPEFLTYFQNEAQLEKSRLLSDRFSAERPKGSFSTLEIQRTEQGDSAMYLCASSLGRASFDEQYFGPGTRLTVT.

This clonotype was observed at least ten times. The V call is TRBV6-1, the J call TRBJ2-7; TRBD2 agrees at 16 bases. In germline, CDR1 is MNHNS, CDR2 SASEGT. V lost 6 bases and J lost 4; bases outside the gene matches: 9. The length of the CDR3 is 17 residues. CDR3 region: CASRASGTSGRAYEQYF. The CDR3, as DNA: TGTGCCAGCAGAGCCTCCGGGACTAGCGGGAGGGCATACGAGCAGTACTTC.

This clonotype has a count of ten or more. The chain has TRBV7-8 and TRBJ2-7, with a weak D call TRBD2 (5 bases). Trimming took 4 bases from V and 5 from J, leaving 18 bases between them. This CDR3 region has 15 residues. In germline, CDR1 is SGHVS, CDR2 FQNEAQ. Here the CDR3 DNA reads TGTGCCAGCAGCTCCTGGACTCCGGATCTAGACGAGCAGTACTTC. It is translated as CASSSWTPDLDEQYF.

As to this clonotype: The CDR3 end shows no conserved phenylalanine or tryptophan, and so a read error is likely. It is unclear where the CDR3 begins or ends on the DNA, so no DNA is shown, and the CDR3 is as TCRdb lists it. This chain links TRBV6-7 with TRBJ2-4. TRBV6-7 is labeled an ORF, and its function is uncertain. The CDR3 contains 9 residues when both ends are counted. CDR3 sequence reads: CASSLTKAI.

Remarks on this clonotype: This sequence may be a read error, since a much larger clone differs from it by one base. The J gene is TRBJ1-1, the V gene TRBV27, with D perhaps matching TRBD1 (5 bases). The CDR3 has 15 amino acids. V gave up 8 bases and J gave up 5 bases, with 21 bases separating them. Germline values: CDR1 MNHEY, CDR2 SMNVEV (reference sequence). CDR3 nucleotides: TGTGCCAGCGGTCCCCATCCCAAGGGGCTGACTGAAGCTTTCTTT. This translates into CASGPHPKGLTEAFF.

Many counts were recorded for this clonotype. This chain connects TRBV2 to TRBJ1-1; tentatively, D is TRBD1 (5 bases). Trimming took off 3 bases at V and 4 bases at J, with 12 bases between the two ends. CDR1 and CDR2 from the germline V gene are SNHLY and FYNNEI. This CDR3 spans 14 amino acids. In nucleotides, the CDR3 is TGTGCCAGCAGTGACGGGGGGATCGGCACTGAAGCTTTCTTT. Its translation is CASSDGGIGTEAFF.

There are many counts of this clonotype. The genes are TRBV13 and TRBJ2-7; 8 bases agree with TRBD1. This CDR3 spans 16 amino acids. The germline V gene has CDR1 PRHDT and CDR2 FYEKMQ (reference sequence). Trimming removed 5 bases from V and 4 bases from J; junction bases left unmatched: 13. This CDR3 is CASSLPRGTGVYEQYF. The CDR3 nucleotides read TGTGCCAGCAGCCTACCTCGAGGGACAGGAGTTTACGAGCAGTACTTC.

This clonotype has ten or more counts. This chain links TRBV28 with TRBJ2-1; D is possibly TRBD1 or TRBD2 (6 bases each). The V end was cut by 6 bases, the J end by 1 base, with 13 bases between. The CDR3 has 15 amino acids. Per germline, CDR1 MDHEN and CDR2 SYDVKM. The CDR3 protein is CASREGGRSYNEQFF. The CDR3 region has the DNA TGTGCCAGCAGGGAGGGGGGAAGATCCTACAATGAGCAGTTCTTC.

The chain employs TRBV3-1 and TRBJ1-1; possible D gene TRBD1, 5 bases. Germline lookup yields CDR1 LGHDT and CDR2 YNNKEL (reference sequence). Trimming cost V 3 bases and J 3 bases, with 8 bases left between them. The CDR3 is 13 amino acids. The CDR3 reads CASSHGGDTEAFF. The CDR3 region has the DNA TGTGCCAGCAGCCACGGGGGGGACACTGAAGCTTTCTTT.

This clonotype was counted ten times or more. The chain is built from TRBV2 and TRBJ2-2, with D possibly matching TRBD1 (5 bases). From germline, CDR1 is SNHLY and CDR2 FYNNEI. V was trimmed by 4 bases and J by 4 bases, leaving 10 bases between them. The CDR3 has 14 amino acids. CDR3 loop: CASSVIGVTGELFF. CDR3 DNA: TGTGCCAGCAGTGTTATAGGGGTCACCGGGGAGCTGTTTTTT. Combining the CDR3 with reference TRBV2 and TRBJ2-2 gives the whole variable domain EPEVTQTPSHQVTQMGQEVILRCVPISNHLYFYWYRQILGQKVEFLVSFYNNEISEKSEIFDDQFSVERPDGSNFTLKIRSTKLEDSAMYFCASSVIGVTGELFFGEGSRLTVL.

This clonotype was observed at least ten times. The chain joins TRBV3-1 to TRBJ2-3; maybe TRBD2 (6 bases). This CDR3 spans 15 amino acids. Trimming took off 2 bases at V and 5 bases at J, with 14 bases between the two ends. Germline V gene lookup returns CDR1 LGHDT and CDR2 YNNKEL (reference sequence). The CDR3 region is CASSQREEAVDTQYF. In nucleotides, the CDR3 is TGTGCCAGCAGCCAAAGGGAGGAGGCTGTAGATACGCAGTATTTT.

This clonotype was seen a handful of times. The CDR3 end shows no conserved phenylalanine or tryptophan, and so a read error is likely. The chain has TRBV7-2 and TRBJ2-3; D assignment may be TRBD1 or TRBD2 (5 bases each). This CDR3 is built from 14 residues. V was clipped by 5 bases and J by 0 bases, with 9 bases between them. Germline CDR1 and CDR2: SGHTA and FQGNSA. CDR3 loop: CASSRRDSTDTQYL. CDR3 nucleotide sequence: TGTGCCAGCAGCCGACGGGACAGCACAGATACGCAGTATCTT.